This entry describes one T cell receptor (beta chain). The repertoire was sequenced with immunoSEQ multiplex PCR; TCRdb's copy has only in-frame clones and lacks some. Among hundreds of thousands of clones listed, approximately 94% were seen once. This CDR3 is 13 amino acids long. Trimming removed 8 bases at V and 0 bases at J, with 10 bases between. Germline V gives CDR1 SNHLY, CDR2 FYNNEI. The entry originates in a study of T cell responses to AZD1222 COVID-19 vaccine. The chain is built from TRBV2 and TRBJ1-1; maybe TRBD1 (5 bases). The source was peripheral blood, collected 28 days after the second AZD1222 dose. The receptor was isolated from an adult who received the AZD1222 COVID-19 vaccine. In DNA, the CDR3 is TGTGCCAGCCTGAGGGGCCTGAACACTGAAGCTTTCTTT. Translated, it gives CASLRGLNTEAFF.